The T cell receptor beta chain under discussion was sequenced for a study of T cell responses to AZD1222 COVID-19 vaccine. Data came from immunoSEQ multiplex PCR; TCRdb stores just in-frame clones and leaves some out. There are 110,000 or so clones in the sample; around 88% occur only once, and about 6% lies in the top ten. Study results and caveats: Donors were largely white British and mainly female; clonal diversity was possibly underestimated. Just 5 to 7 AZD1222 recipients were seropositive at baseline. Mapped onto spike, vaccine-associated CD4 TCRs spanned it and were dominant at 160-218 and 743-854. Increased Spike-specific TCR breadth and depth were observed after two AZD1222 doses.

The CDR3 is 17 amino acids. Germline lookup yields CDR1 SGDLS and CDR2 YYNGEE. The V gene lost 3 bases and the J gene lost 0 bases, with 16 bases spanning the gap. Details on this clone: No antigen is known for it.

Sample: peripheral blood, taken 28 days after the second AZD1222 dose. The TCR sequence derives from an adult who received the AZD1222 COVID-19 vaccine. The chain employs TRBV9 and TRBJ1-3; D may be TRBD1 (5 bases). The CDR3 bases are TGTGCCAGCAGCGAGGACACGGGACTTCCCTCTGGAAACACCATATATTTT. It is translated as CASSEDTGLPSGNTIYF.